This is a list of T cell receptor beta chains from one sample in a study of Graves' ophthalmopathy and Graves' hyperthyroidism. TCRdb redid the calling of the multiplex PCR reads with MiXCR, one entry per CDR3 protein. The profile shows about 1.2 million distinct CDR3 sequences, 36% of them singletons. The sequencing sample was made of peripheral blood or thyroid tissue (not recorded which). Receptor source: an adult man with Graves' hyperthyroidism. Each CDR3 is given with its conserved first and last residue. A D gene is named only where the DNA matches it firmly.

D: NA
V: TRBV10-1
J: TRBJ1-5
CDR3: CASTRDGYQPQHF

D: TRBD1
V: TRBV6-6
J: TRBJ1-1
CDR3: CASSSTGRDTEAFF

D: TRBD1
V: TRBV6-6
J: TRBJ1-2
CDR3: CASSGLGTGAIGYTF

D: NA
V: TRBV7-8
J: TRBJ2-5
CDR3: CASSHGRQPQETQYF

D: NA
V: TRBV27
J: TRBJ2-5
CDR3: CASSLSLLGTETQYF

D: TRBD1
V: TRBV19
J: TRBJ2-2
CDR3: CASKGTGVSGELFF

D: NA
V: TRBV9
J: TRBJ1-6
CDR3: CASSVGGHSPLHF

D: NA
V: TRBV9
J: TRBJ2-7
CDR3: CASSQYVGHYEQYF

D: TRBD1
V: TRBV4-1
J: TRBJ2-7
CDR3: CASSQPGQGSYEQYF

D: TRBD1
V: TRBV9
J: TRBJ1-6
CDR3: CASSVGGQGAYSPLHF

D: NA
V: TRBV7-9
J: TRBJ1-2
CDR3: CASSIDTGYTF

D: NA
V: TRBV7-2
J: TRBJ1-5
CDR3: CASSPGTGGTSWSQPQHF

D: TRBD2
V: TRBV2
J: TRBJ2-3
CDR3: CAYAGGAPLADTQYF

D: TRBD1
V: TRBV9
J: TRBJ2-7
CDR3: CASSASARGFYEQYF

D: NA
V: TRBV6-1
J: TRBJ1-5
CDR3: CASSAADNLRPQHF

D: NA
V: TRBV4-3
J: TRBJ2-5
CDR3: CASSQEFTGLETQYF

D: NA
V: TRBV7-2
J: TRBJ1-6
CDR3: CASSLGPGTLDSPLHF

D: TRBD2
V: TRBV29-1
J: TRBJ2-5
CDR3: CSFAGTSSETQYF

D: NA
V: TRBV28
J: TRBJ1-2
CDR3: CASSLSRDGYTF

D: NA
V: TRBV28
J: TRBJ1-1
CDR3: CASSLPRGAEDTEAFF

D: NA
V: TRBV20-1
J: TRBJ1-2
CDR3: CSASRLDEERLF

D: TRBD1
V: TRBV7-9
J: NA
CDR3: CASTPSWDRGGNEQFF

D: NA
V: TRBV19
J: TRBJ1-1
CDR3: CASSRGQGLNTEAFF

D: NA
V: TRBV6-6
J: TRBJ2-5
CDR3: CASSPTTEEETQYF

D: TRBD1
V: TRBV20-1
J: TRBJ2-7
CDR3: CSKLSRTGTFHEQYF

D: NA
V: TRBV19
J: TRBJ2-7
CDR3: CASSTANEQYF

D: NA
V: TRBV6-5
J: TRBJ2-2
CDR3: CASGGTENTGELFF

D: TRBD1
V: TRBV7-8
J: TRBJ1-3
CDR3: CASKRDKGAGNTIYF

D: NA
V: TRBV15
J: TRBJ1-5
CDR3: CATSRDRGANQPQHF